What follows are 4 T cell receptor beta chains derived from one specimen sequenced in a study of shared clonotypes between healthy human individuals. Only in-frame clones appear in the TCRdb table, and some are missing; sequencing was by immunoSEQ multiplex PCR. The sample records 2 million to 2.5 million clones, over 85% being singletons. Source material: naive CD4+ T cells from PBMCs. Subset indicated: CD45RA+ positively selected. The source of these receptors is a man in his late teens or twenties in good health. Some clones in this sample may be carry-over from other donors' samples.

Points on this clone: Other DNA sequences in the same sample also yield this CDR3. V gene TRBV5-5 combines with J gene TRBJ2-3; the D is unclear. The V gene lost 0 bases and the J gene lost 0 bases, with 5 bases spanning the gap. CDR3 length equals 14 residues. Germline V CDR1 and CDR2: SGHKS, YYEKEE (reference sequence). The CDR3 is CASSLVSSTDTQYF. The CDR3 nucleotides read TGTGCCAGCAGCTTGGTTTCTAGCACAGATACGCAGTATTTT.

The J gene is TRBJ2-5, the V gene TRBV7-6; perhaps TRBD1 as D (6 bases). The CDR3 spans 14 residues. The V and J ends lost 5 bases and 7 bases respectively, with 17 bases between them. The germline gives CDR1 SGHVS, CDR2 FNYEAQ. In DNA, the CDR3 is TGTGCCAGCAGCCCCCTACCAGGGGTCTTGACCCAGTACTTC. Protein: CASSPLPGVLTQYF.

Here the CDR3 reads CASNVQGNTGELFF. The DNA of the CDR3 is TGTGCCAGCAACGTCCAGGGGAACACCGGGGAGCTGTTTTTT. This sequence joins TRBV2 and TRBJ2-2; a possible D gene is TRBD1 (5 bases). This CDR3 is built from 14 residues. V lost 7 bases, J lost 1 base, and 10 bases lay in between. From germline, CDR1 is SNHLY and CDR2 FYNNEI.

V and J are TRBV6-5 and TRBJ2-5; possible D gene TRBD2, 5 bases. The germline V gene has CDR1 MNHEY and CDR2 SVGAGI. V shed 2 bases and J shed 5 bases, with 15 bases lying between them. The CDR3 consists of 15 residues. Here the CDR3 DNA reads TGTGCCAGCAGTTACCGAGGGCCCGTTCCGGAGACCCAGTACTTC. Its translation: CASSYRGPVPETQYF.